This entry features one T cell receptor beta chain sequence. What it recognizes is unknown. This sample was included in a study of beta chain features in type 1 diabetes. General study points: Compared with healthy donors, patients appeared to share more similar naive, central memory and regulatory TCRB repertoires.

Expressed TCRB transcripts got sequenced, as all isolated RNA was reverse transcribed. Using immunoSEQ multiplex PCR, the repertoire was profiled, and TCRdb retains in-frame clones only, with some absent. The profile shows hundreds of thousands of clones, 15% of them singletons. The V segment lost 4 bases and the J segment 0 bases; nucleotides outside the gene matches: 12. The CDR3 contains 18 residues. Germline V gene lookup returns CDR1 SGHNT and CDR2 YENEEA. The chain has TRBV11-3 and TRBJ2-1, with 7 bases that match TRBD2. The sample taken for sequencing was naive CD4+ T cells from blood. This clonotype originated in a man between 18 and 29 years old in good health. CDR3 region: CASSSPRFGGSSYNEQFF. CDR3 DNA: TGTGCCAGCAGCTCACCCCGGTTCGGCGGGAGCTCCTACAATGAGCAGTTCTTC. Based on the CDR3 plus reference TRBV11-3 and TRBJ2-1, the full variable domain is EAGVVQSPRYKIIEKKQPVAFWCNPISGHNTLYWYLQNLGQGPELLIRYENEEAVDDSQLPKDRFSAERLKGVDSTLKIQPAELGDSAVYLCASSSPRFGGSSYNEQFFGPGTRLTVL.